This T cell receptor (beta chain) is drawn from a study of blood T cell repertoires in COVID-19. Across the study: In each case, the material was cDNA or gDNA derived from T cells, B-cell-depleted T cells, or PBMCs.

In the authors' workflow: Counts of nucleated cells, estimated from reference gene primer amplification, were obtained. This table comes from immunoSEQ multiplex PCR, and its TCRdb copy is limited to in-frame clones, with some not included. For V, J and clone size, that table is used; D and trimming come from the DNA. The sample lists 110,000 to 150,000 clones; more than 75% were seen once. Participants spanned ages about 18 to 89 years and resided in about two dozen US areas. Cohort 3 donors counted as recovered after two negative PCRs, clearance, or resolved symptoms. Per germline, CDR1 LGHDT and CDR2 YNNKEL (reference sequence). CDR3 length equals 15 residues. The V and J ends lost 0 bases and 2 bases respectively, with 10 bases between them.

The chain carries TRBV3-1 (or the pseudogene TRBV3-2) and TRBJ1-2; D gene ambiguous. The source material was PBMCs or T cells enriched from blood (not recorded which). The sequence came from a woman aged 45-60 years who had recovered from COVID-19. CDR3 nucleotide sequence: TGTGCCAGCAGCCAAGAAGAGGGTAGGAACTATGGCTACACCTTC. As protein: CASSQEEGRNYGYTF.